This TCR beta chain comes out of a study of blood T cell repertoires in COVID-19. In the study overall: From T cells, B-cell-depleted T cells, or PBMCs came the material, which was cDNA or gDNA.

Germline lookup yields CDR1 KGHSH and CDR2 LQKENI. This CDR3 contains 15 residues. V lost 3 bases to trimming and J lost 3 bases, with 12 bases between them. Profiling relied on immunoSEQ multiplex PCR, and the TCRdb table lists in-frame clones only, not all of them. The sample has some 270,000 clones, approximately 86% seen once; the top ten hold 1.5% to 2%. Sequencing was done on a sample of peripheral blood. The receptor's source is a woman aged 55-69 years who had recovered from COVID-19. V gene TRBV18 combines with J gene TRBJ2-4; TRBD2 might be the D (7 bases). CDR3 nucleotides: TGTGCCAGCTCACCGGGGGGGACAATCAAAAACATTCAGTACTTC. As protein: CASSPGGTIKNIQYF.